The sequence of this T cell receptor (beta chain) was determined in a study of blood T cell repertoires in COVID-19. After removal of 4 bases from V and 3 bases from J, the junction contained 4 bases not matched to a gene. The CDR3 consists of 14 residues. Germline V gene sequence: CDR1 LGHDT, CDR2 YNNKEL (reference sequence). This clone appeared a single time. TCRdb's table, derived via immunoSEQ multiplex PCR, lists solely in-frame clones and lacks some. The table records hundreds of thousands of clones, around 88% of them present only once. This sequence originates from a woman aged 25 to 39 who had recovered from COVID-19. The genes are TRBV3-1 (or the pseudogene TRBV3-2) and TRBJ2-7; TRBD1 matches 9 bases. Sequenced: peripheral blood. The CDR3 DNA follows: TGTGCCAGCAGCCCCCCGGGACAGGGCTACGAGCAGTACTTC. This gives the protein CASSPPGQGYEQYF.